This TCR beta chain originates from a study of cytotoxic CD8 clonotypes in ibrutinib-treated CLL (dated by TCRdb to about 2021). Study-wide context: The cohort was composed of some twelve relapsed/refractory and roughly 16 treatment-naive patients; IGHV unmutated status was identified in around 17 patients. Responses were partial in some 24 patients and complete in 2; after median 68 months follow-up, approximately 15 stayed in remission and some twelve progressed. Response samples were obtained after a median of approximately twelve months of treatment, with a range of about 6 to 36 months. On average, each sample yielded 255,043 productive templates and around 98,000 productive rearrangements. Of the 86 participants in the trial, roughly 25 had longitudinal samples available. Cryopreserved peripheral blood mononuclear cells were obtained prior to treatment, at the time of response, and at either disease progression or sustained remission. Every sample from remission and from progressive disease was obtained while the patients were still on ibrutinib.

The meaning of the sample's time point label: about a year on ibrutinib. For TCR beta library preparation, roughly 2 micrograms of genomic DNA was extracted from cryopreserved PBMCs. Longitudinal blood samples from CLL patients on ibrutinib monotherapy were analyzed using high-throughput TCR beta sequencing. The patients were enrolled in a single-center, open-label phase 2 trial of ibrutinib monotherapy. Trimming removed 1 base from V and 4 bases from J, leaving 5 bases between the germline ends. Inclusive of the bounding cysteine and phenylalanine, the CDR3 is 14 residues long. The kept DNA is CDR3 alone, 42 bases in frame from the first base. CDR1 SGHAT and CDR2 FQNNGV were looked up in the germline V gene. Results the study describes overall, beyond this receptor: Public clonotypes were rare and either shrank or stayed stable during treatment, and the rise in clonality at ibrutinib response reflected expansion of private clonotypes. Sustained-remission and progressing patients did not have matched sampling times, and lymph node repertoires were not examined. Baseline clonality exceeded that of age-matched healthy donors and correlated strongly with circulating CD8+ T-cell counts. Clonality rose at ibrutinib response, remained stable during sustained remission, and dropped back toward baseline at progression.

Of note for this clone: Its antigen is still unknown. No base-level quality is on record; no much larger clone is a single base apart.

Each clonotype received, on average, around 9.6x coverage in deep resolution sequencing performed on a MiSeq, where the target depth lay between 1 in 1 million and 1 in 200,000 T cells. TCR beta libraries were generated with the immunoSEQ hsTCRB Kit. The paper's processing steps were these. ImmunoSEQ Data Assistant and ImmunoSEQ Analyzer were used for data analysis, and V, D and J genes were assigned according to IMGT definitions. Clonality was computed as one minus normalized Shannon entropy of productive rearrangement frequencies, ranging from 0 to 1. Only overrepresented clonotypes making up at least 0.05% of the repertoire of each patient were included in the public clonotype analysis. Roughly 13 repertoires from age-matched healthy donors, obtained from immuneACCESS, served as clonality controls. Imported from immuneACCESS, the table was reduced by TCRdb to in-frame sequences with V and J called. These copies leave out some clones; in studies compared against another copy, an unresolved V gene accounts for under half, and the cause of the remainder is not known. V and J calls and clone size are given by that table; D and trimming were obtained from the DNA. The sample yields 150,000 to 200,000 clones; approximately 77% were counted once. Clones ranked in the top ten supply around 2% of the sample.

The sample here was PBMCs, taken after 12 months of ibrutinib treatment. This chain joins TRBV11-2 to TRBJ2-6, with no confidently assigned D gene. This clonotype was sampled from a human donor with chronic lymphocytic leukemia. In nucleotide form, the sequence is TGTGCCAGCAGCTTAGCCGGAGGGGCCAACGTCCTGACTTTC. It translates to CASSLAGGANVLTF. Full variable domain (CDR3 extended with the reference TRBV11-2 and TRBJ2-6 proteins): EAGVAQSPRYKIIEKRQSVAFWCNPISGHATLYWYQQILGQGPKLLIQFQNNGVVDDSQLPKDRFSAERLKGVDSTLKIQPAKLEDSAVYLCASSLAGGANVLTFGAGSRLTVL.